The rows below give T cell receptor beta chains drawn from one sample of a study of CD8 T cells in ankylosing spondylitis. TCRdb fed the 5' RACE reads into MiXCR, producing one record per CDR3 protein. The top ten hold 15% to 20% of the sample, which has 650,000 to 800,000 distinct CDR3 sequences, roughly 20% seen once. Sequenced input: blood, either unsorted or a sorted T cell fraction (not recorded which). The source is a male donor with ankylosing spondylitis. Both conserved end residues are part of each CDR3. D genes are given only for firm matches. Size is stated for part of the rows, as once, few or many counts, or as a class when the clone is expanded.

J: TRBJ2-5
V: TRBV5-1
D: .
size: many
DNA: TGCGCCAGCAGCTTATTGACAGGCCAAGAGACCCAGTACTTC
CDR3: CASSLLTGQETQYF

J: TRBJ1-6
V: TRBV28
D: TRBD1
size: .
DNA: TGTGCCAGCAGTTTACCAGGACAGGGGATTTCACCCCTCCACTTT
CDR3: CASSLPGQGISPLHF

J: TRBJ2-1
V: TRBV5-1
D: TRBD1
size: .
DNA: TGCGCCAGCAGCCCTGACAGGGGAGGTTCCAATGAGCAGTTCTTC
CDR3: CASSPDRGGSNEQFF

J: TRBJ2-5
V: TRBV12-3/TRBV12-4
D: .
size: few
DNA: TGTGCCAGCAGTCCCCCCTACGGGTCTGTCCCCCCTGGCCAAGAGACCCAGTACTTC
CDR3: CASSPPYGSVPPGQETQYF

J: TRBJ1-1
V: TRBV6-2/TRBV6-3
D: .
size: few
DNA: TGTGCCAGCAGTGACCGACAGCGGATGAACACTGAAGCTTTCTTT
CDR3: CASSDRQRMNTEAFF

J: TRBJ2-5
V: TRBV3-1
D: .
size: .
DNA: TGTGCCAGCAGCCGCCGATCAGTACAAGAGACCCAGTACTTC
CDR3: CASSRRSVQETQYF

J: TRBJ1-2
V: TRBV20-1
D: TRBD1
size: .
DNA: TGCAGTGCTAGGCCGGGACAGGGGCTCGGCTACACCTTC
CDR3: CSARPGQGLGYTF

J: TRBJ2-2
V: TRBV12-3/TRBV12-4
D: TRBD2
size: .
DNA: TGTGCCAGCAGGGTTGCCCTAGCGGGAGGGCTTGACGGGGAGCTGTTTTTT
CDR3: CASRVALAGGLDGELFF

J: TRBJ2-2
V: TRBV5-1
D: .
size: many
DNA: TGCGCCAGCAGCTTGGGGGTCGACAGCGGTGGCACCGGGGAGCTGTTTTTT
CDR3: CASSLGVDSGGTGELFF

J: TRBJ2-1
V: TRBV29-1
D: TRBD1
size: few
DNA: TGCAGCGTTGCCGTACAGGGGTCCTACAATGAGCAGTTCTTC
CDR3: CSVAVQGSYNEQFF

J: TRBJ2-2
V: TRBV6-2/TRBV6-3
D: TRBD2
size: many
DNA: TGTGCCAGCCTAGCGGGAGGAGCCGGGGAGCTGTTTTTT
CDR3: CASLAGGAGELFF

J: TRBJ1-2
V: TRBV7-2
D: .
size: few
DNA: TGTGCCAGCAGCTTGGGGTCGGGACGGCTCTATGGCTACACCTTC
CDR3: CASSLGSGRLYGYTF

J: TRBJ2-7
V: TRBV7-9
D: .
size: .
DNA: TGTGCCAGCAGCTCGACGACAAACTCCTACGAGCAGTACTTC
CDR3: CASSSTTNSYEQYF

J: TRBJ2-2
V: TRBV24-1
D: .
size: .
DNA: TGTGCCACCAGTGACTATATCGGGGAGCTGTTTTTT
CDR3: CATSDYIGELFF

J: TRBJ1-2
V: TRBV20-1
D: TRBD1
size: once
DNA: TGCAGTGCTAGACGGGACAGAGGATATGATGGCTACACCTTC
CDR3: CSARRDRGYDGYTF

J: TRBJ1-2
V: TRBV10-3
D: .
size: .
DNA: TGTGCCATCATGACAGGCGTGAGCTATGGCTACACCTTC
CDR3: CAIMTGVSYGYTF

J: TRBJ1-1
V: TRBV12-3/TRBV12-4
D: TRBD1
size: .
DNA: TGTGCCAGCAGCATGATTCCGGGACAGGGTAGGGACACTGAAGCTTTCTTT
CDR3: CASSMIPGQGRDTEAFF

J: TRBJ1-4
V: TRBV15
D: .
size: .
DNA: TGTGCCACCAGCAGAGATCGGAGGGGCAGTGAAAAACTGTTTTTT
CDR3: CATSRDRRGSEKLFF

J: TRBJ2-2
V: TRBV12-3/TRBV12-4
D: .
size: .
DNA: TGTGCCAGCAGTTTAGTACCCGCCGGGGAGCTGTTTTTT
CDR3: CASSLVPAGELFF

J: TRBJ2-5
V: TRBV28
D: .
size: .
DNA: TGTGCCAGCAGTTTTTGGGCAGGGGAAGGGACCCAGTACTTC
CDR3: CASSFWAGEGTQYF

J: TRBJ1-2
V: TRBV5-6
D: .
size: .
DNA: TGTGCCAGCAGCGCGGGGAGCGACCACACCTTC
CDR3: CASSAGSDHTF

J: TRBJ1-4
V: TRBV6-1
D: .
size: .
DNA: TGTGCCAGCAGTGTCCTTACGGCAGTGGGGCCTAATGAAAAACTGTTTTTT
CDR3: CASSVLTAVGPNEKLFF

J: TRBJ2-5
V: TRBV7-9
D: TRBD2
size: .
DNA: TGTGCCAGCAGCCAGCGGGGGGTCCAAGAGACCCAGTACTTC
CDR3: CASSQRGVQETQYF

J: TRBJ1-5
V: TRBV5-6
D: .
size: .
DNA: TGTGCCAGCAGCTTGGCCCAAAGCAGCAATCAGCCCCAGCATTTT
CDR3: CASSLAQSSNQPQHF

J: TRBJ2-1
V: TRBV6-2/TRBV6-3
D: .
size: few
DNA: TGTGCCAGCAGTCCCCGGGAGTGGTACTCCTACAATGAGCAGTTCTTC
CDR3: CASSPREWYSYNEQFF

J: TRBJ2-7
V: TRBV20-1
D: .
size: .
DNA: TGCAGTGCTAAATCGGGTGGTGAGTACGAGCAGTACTTC
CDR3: CSAKSGGEYEQYF

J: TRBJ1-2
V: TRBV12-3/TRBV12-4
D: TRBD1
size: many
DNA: TGTGCCAGCAGTCCCCGAGGGACAGGGGCCCCGGGCGACTATGGCTACACCTTC
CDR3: CASSPRGTGAPGDYGYTF

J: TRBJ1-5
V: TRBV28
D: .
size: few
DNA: TGTGCCAGCACCACTACTAGGAGAGAAGGGCCCCAGCATTTT
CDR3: CASTTTRREGPQHF

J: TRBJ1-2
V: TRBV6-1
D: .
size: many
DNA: TGTGCCAGCAGTGCCGACAGAGTAGGAGGGTATGGCTACACCTTC
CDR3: CASSADRVGGYGYTF

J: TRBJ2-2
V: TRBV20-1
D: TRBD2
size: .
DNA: TGCAGTGCTATTAGAGCGGGGGTGGGCACCGGGGAGCTGTTTTTT
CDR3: CSAIRAGVGTGELFF

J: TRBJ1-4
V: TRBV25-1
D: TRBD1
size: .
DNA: TGTGCCAGCCTCGACAGGGGGGCCGAAAAACTGTTTTTT
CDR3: CASLDRGAEKLFF

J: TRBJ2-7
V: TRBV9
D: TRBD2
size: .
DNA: TGTGCCAGCAGCGTAGCTCTCCTAGCGGGAGCGAACGAGCAGTACTTC
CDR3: CASSVALLAGANEQYF

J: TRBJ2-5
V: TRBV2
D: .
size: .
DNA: TGTGCCAGCAGTGATCAGGGAAGGGAGACCCAGTACTTC
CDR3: CASSDQGRETQYF

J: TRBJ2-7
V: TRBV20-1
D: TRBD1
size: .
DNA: TGCAGTGCTGCCCCCGCCTGGACAGGGATCTACGAGCAGTACTTC
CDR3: CSAAPAWTGIYEQYF

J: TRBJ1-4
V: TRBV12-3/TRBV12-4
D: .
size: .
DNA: TGTGCCAGCAGTTTGGACAGTGCGACGGAAAAACTGTTTTTT
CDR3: CASSLDSATEKLFF

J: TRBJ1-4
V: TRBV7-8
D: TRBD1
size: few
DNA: TGTGCCAGCAGCCGCGGGACAGGGGGATTGGATGAAAAACTGTTTTTT
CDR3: CASSRGTGGLDEKLFF

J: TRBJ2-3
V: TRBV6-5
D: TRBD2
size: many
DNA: TGTGCCAGCAGTTATTTGCCGCGGGGGGCCCCCACAGATACGCAGTATTTT
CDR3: CASSYLPRGAPTDTQYF

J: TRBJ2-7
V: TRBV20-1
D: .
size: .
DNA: TGCAGTGCTAGTTCATACGAGCAGTACTTC
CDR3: CSASSYEQYF

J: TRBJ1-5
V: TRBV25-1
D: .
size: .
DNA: TGTGCCAGCAGTGAATGGACTAGCAATCAGCCCCAGCATTTT
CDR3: CASSEWTSNQPQHF

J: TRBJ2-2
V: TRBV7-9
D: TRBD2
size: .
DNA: TGTGCCAGCAGCTTGCTCCTGACGGGGGGCACCGGGGAGCTGTTTTTT
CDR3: CASSLLLTGGTGELFF

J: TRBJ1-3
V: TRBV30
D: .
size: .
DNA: TGTGCCTGGAGTGGTAGGATCTCTGGAAACACCATATATTTT
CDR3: CAWSGRISGNTIYF

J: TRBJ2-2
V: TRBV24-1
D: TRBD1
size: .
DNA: TGTGCCACCAGTGCCCCGGGACAGGGATCCGGGGAGCTGTTTTTT
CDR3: CATSAPGQGSGELFF

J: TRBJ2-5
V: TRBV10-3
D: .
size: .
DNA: TGTGCCATCGGACCATACGAGACCCAGTACTTC
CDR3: CAIGPYETQYF

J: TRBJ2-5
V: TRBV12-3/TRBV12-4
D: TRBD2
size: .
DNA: TGTGCCAGCAGTTTCGCTAGCGGGAGCCCAACCAGAGAGACCCAGTACTTC
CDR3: CASSFASGSPTRETQYF

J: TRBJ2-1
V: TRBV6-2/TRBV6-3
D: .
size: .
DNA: TGTGCCAGCAGTTCTGGACAGCGCTGGTACAATGAGCAGTTCTTC
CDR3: CASSSGQRWYNEQFF

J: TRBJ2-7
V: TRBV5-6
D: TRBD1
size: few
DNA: TGTGCCAGCAGCTTCTCCGGGACAGGGGGCCGAGGCTACGAGCAGTACTTC
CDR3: CASSFSGTGGRGYEQYF

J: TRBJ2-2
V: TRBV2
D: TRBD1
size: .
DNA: TGTGCCAGCAGCCGGACGACAGGGGCGAACACCGGGGAGCTGTTTTTT
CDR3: CASSRTTGANTGELFF

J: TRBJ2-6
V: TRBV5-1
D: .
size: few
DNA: TGCGCCAGCAGCTTGGTCCAGGGTCGAGTTGGTGGGGCCAACGTCCTGACTTTC
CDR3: CASSLVQGRVGGANVLTF

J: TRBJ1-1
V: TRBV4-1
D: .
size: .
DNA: TGCGCCAGCAGCTCAACCCAGGGGTTTAACACTGAAGCTTTCTTT
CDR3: CASSSTQGFNTEAFF

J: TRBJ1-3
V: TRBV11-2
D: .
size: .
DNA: TGTGCCAGCAGCCCCTACGGAAACACCATATATTTT
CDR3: CASSPYGNTIYF

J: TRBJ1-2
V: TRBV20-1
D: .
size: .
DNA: TGCAGTGCCGTCCCGGGACGGGTCACGGGAGGCTACACCTTC
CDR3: CSAVPGRVTGGYTF

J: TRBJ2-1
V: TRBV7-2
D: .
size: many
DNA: TGTGCCAGCAGTCTTAGAGGGTACAATGAGCAGTTCTTC
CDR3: CASSLRGYNEQFF